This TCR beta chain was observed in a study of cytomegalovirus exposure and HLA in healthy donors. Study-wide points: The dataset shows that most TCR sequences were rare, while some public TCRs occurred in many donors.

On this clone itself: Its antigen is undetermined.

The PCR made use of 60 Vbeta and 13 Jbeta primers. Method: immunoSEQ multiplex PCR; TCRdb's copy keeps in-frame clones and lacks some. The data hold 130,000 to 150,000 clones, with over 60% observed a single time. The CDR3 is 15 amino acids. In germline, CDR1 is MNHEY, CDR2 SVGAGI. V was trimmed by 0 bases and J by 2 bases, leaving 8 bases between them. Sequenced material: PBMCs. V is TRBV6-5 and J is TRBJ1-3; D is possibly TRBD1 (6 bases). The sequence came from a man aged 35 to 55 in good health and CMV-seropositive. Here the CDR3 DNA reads TGTGCCAGCAGTTACTCAGGGGGAACTGGAAACACCATATATTTT. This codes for CASSYSGGTGNTIYF.